This TCR beta chain was retrieved from a study of regulatory T cells in long-lasting Graves disease (dated by TCRdb to the early 2020s). About the study as a whole: Patients with newly diagnosed Graves' disease had been on antithyroid drugs for under 3 months. This study used TCR sequencing and RNA sequencing of peripheral blood to compare persistent Graves' disease patients against newly diagnosed Graves' disease patients. The study was registered as a clinical trial and conducted in China. A total of roughly 33 samples were covered by TCR sequencing, comprising some 13 persistent and approximately 20 newly diagnosed Graves' disease patients. Results and caveats for the whole study, not just this receptor: Persistent patients shared more public clonotypes among themselves (under 3,000) than newly diagnosed patients did (more than 950). Compared with newly diagnosed patients, persistent Graves' disease patients had lower TCR Shannon entropy and fewer highly expanded clones, which suggests clonal expansion. The authors acknowledged the small sample size as a limitation that may reduce accuracy. Peripheral blood alone was examined, since thyroid tissue, which constituted the primary lesion, could not be accessed. Sequencing and analysis were limited to the TCR beta chain. Persistent disease showed preferential use of TRBV28, TRBJ1-2 and TRBJ2-5, whereas newly diagnosed disease favored TRBV20-1 and TRBJ2-1.

Details on this clonotype: Its cognate antigen has yet to be identified. No much larger clone is present one base from it, and per-base qualities are unavailable.

There are 16 amino acids in the CDR3, from cysteine to phenylalanine inclusive. Only the CDR3 region is kept as DNA, spanning 48 bases read in frame from base 1. Ends trimmed: V by 6 bases, J by 2 bases; bases unmatched to a gene: 7. CDR1 and CDR2, per the germline V gene, are SNHLY and FYNNEI. Receptors were amplified or captured by multiplex PCR. For sequencing, an Illumina HiSeq 4000 was employed. iRepertoire HTBI primers and Arm-PCR amplification of CDR3 regions were used to construct TCR beta libraries. Before sequencing, the PCR products underwent gel purification. As for how the authors treated the data: Gene usage analysis of CDR3 amino acid clonotypes relied on the 60 or so TRBV and about 15 TRBJ segments identified across samples. COPE and FqMerger were used to merge the filtered high-quality paired reads into contigs. BLAST was used to align contigs to the IMGT TRBV, TRBD and TRBJ reference genes, and CDR3 was defined following IMGT. Highly expanded clones were defined as clonotypes with a frequency above 0.1%. Shannon entropy was used to measure repertoire diversity, and the Gini coefficient was used to measure V-J evenness. Public clonotypes were defined as clonotypes shared by more than one individual. TCRdb reprocessed the public reads (quality trimming at Q25 with fastp, clone calling with MiXCR) and kept in-frame beta chains. Every entry covers one CDR3 protein and lists the most common genes and DNA from its rows. The V and J calls here are based on TCRdb, not the publication. The sample includes about 400,000 distinct CDR3 sequences, with about 17% observed a single time. The ten largest account for 20% to 25% of the sample.

This sample's time point label indicates: newly diagnosed GD, antithyroid drugs for less than 3 months. For both TCR sequencing and RNA sequencing, RNA was extracted from PBMCs in TRIzol. Graves' disease was diagnosed according to American Thyroid Association guidelines. Patients for the study were recruited at an endocrinology department in Xi'an, China. Each patient gave approximately 9.7 milliliters of peripheral blood, collected in an EDTA anticoagulant tube. Ficoll Paque Plus density gradient separation was used to isolate PBMCs, and no additional T cell sorting was done. An Agilent 2100 Bioanalyzer and agarose gel were used to check RNA quality, while a NanoDrop 2000 measured RNA concentration. This same sample was also part of a study on T cells in Graves' hyperthyroidism and ophthalmopathy. The second study's authors report: A patient counted as having stable Graves' hyperthyroidism if no progression to ophthalmopathy occurred over 18 months of follow-up. Hyperthyroidism patients were newly diagnosed, with disease duration under 2 months, and aged 18 to 65 years. Any patient with an uncontrolled infection, another autoimmune disease, pregnancy or lactation was excluded. Diagnoses were based on clinical symptoms, serum thyroxine and TRAb, thyroid ultrasound and orbital computed tomography. The TCR CDR3 was subjected to a first round of RT-PCR using the HTBI primer set and the Qiagen OneStep RT-PCR kit. Blood samples also contained most of the expanded thyroid clonotypes (frequency above 0.001), which suggests that blood repertoires may reflect thyroid immune responses. A 13 V-J signature model separated ophthalmopathy from stable hyperthyroidism, with about 88% sensitivity and 81.08% specificity in cross-validation and 80%/75% in testing. In validation, the model predicted progression to ophthalmopathy with around 71% sensitivity and approximately 72% specificity, a median of about 6 months before onset. To identify distinguishing TCR V-J signatures, a discovery cohort of 100 patients was used, comprising 43 with Graves' ophthalmopathy and roughly 60 with stable Graves' hyperthyroidism. An independent validation cohort of 18 to 20 hyperthyroidism patients and 17 patients who later progressed to ophthalmopathy tested prospective prediction of ophthalmopathy. The 100 or so discovery patients were divided at random into training and test sets in a 7:3 ratio. In addition, the study compared T-cell repertoires in thyroid tissue and in blood from a handful of Graves' hyperthyroidism patients. After blood sampling, hyperthyroidism patients were treated with methimazole at a starting dose of 30 mg daily, and ophthalmopathy patients were treated with high-dose intravenous methylprednisolone. A second multiplex PCR round built the libraries, followed by size selection and purification. The libraries were sequenced on an Illumina HiSeq2000 using paired-end 100 bp reads. SOAPnuke was used to process the raw data, removing reads that contained adapters or uncalled bases, had a mean Phred below 15, or lacked an exact match to the constant primer or identifier. COPE v1.2.5 was used to merge the high-quality paired reads, and each unique nucleotide sequence was defined as a clonotype. MiTCR v1.1 was used to align clonotypes to the IMGT TRBV, TRBD and TRBJ reference segments. Analysis was restricted to V-J combinations with a frequency above 0.0001, which covered roughly 99% of repertoires. A TCS score was defined as the ratio of F50 (clonal expansion) to E x V (chaos), with BLOSUM62-based TCRdist applied between CDR3 peptides within each V-J. Welch's t-statistics and random forest reduced just over 500 V-J features to 10 to 15, which were used in a naive Bayes classifier (R e1071). Sample size was not statistically predetermined, and blinding of investigators to group allocation was not performed. According to the paper, TCR Vbeta CDR3 sequencing was carried out on some 140 peripheral blood samples, which came from 40 to 45 ophthalmopathy, around 75 hyperthyroidism and 17 progressor patients.

This receptor was identified in a young woman with Graves disease. Donor details come from another sample of the same person, matched by shared clones. This material consisted of peripheral blood mononuclear cells (PBMCs), taken at new diagnosis, from a patient treated with antithyroid drugs. The V and J genes are TRBV2 and TRBJ2-2; TRBD2 matches 9 bases in the middle. The nucleotides are TGTGCCAGCAGGGTCGGGACTAGCACCAACACCGGGGAGCTGTTTTTT. This is translated as CASRVGTSTNTGELFF.